The rows below give T cell receptor beta chains drawn from one sample of a study of human T cells and chemical hapten exposure. MiXCR, applied by TCRdb to the RACE reads, yields one record per CDR3 protein. The sample lists about 30,000 distinct CDR3 sequences, over 9% occurring once. The starting material was whole blood, obtained in connection with sensitization to the hapten diphenylcyclopropenone (DPC). Receptors originate from a man aged 45-60 years with alopecia areata. Some clones in this sample may be carry-over from other donors' samples. Each CDR3 is given with its conserved first and last residue. The D gene is left open where the match is weak. The size of a clone is reported for some rows only, either as once, few or many, or as a class for expanded clones.

J gene: TRBJ2-1; D gene: TRBD1; V gene: TRBV28; clone size: NA; CDR3 protein: CASSRGQGIYNEQFF; CDR3 DNA: TGTGCCAGCAGCCGAGGACAGGGAATCTACAATGAGCAGTTCTTC
J gene: TRBJ1-5; D gene: TRBD1; V gene: TRBV7-2; clone size: many; CDR3 protein: CASSHTGGGNQPQHF; CDR3 DNA: TGTGCCAGCAGCCACACAGGGGGTGGCAATCAGCCCCAGCATTTT
J gene: TRBJ2-7; D gene: TRBD2; V gene: TRBV12-3/TRBV12-4; clone size: few; CDR3 protein: CASSRGTSSEQYF; CDR3 DNA: TGTGCCAGCAGCCGAGGGACTAGCTCCGAGCAGTACTTC
J gene: TRBJ2-5; D gene: TRBD2; V gene: TRBV12-3/TRBV12-4; clone size: many; CDR3 protein: CASRAGGPGAQYF; CDR3 DNA: TGTGCCAGCAGAGCGGGAGGGCCTGGGGCCCAGTACTTC
J gene: TRBJ1-1; D gene: NA; V gene: TRBV6-5; clone size: NA; CDR3 protein: CVSSWTFNTEAFF; CDR3 DNA: TGTGTCAGCAGTTGGACCTTCAACACTGAAGCTTTCTTT
J gene: TRBJ2-7; D gene: TRBD1; V gene: TRBV12-3/TRBV12-4; clone size: few; CDR3 protein: CASGHGQGSEQYF; CDR3 DNA: TGTGCCAGCGGACACGGACAGGGGAGCGAGCAGTACTTC
J gene: TRBJ1-3; D gene: TRBD1; V gene: TRBV29-1; clone size: NA; CDR3 protein: CSAGRQGAGTIYF; CDR3 DNA: TGCAGCGCTGGGCGACAGGGGGCAGGCACCATATATTTT
J gene: TRBJ2-7; D gene: NA; V gene: TRBV12-3/TRBV12-4; clone size: NA; CDR3 protein: CASSLGVSSYEQYF; CDR3 DNA: TGTGCCAGCAGTTTGGGAGTGAGCAGCTACGAGCAGTACTTC
J gene: TRBJ2-3; D gene: NA; V gene: TRBV5-5; clone size: few; CDR3 protein: CASSSRASSIDTQYF; CDR3 DNA: TGTGCCAGCAGCTCCCGGGCCAGCAGTATAGATACGCAGTATTTT
J gene: TRBJ1-1; D gene: TRBD1; V gene: TRBV6-2/TRBV6-3; clone size: many; CDR3 protein: CASSYLDRGTEAFF; CDR3 DNA: TGTGCCAGCAGTTACCTCGACAGGGGCACTGAAGCTTTCTTT
J gene: TRBJ1-6; D gene: NA; V gene: TRBV10-3; clone size: NA; CDR3 protein: CAISPGTRQDSPLHF; CDR3 DNA: TGTGCCATCAGCCCCGGGACAAGACAGGATTCACCCCTCCACTTT
J gene: TRBJ2-1; D gene: TRBD2; V gene: TRBV4-3; clone size: many; CDR3 protein: CASSQRRGLAGVGEQFF; CDR3 DNA: TGCGCCAGCAGCCAACGGAGGGGACTAGCGGGAGTGGGTGAGCAGTTCTTC
J gene: TRBJ2-2; D gene: TRBD2; V gene: TRBV29-1; clone size: NA; CDR3 protein: CSVVARSREVGGELFF; CDR3 DNA: TGCAGCGTTGTTGCCCGCAGCCGGGAGGTCGGCGGGGAGCTGTTTTTT
J gene: TRBJ1-4; D gene: NA; V gene: TRBV28; clone size: many; CDR3 protein: CASSPAATNEKLFF; CDR3 DNA: TGTGCCAGCAGCCCGGCCGCAACTAATGAAAAACTGTTTTTT
J gene: TRBJ1-2; D gene: TRBD1; V gene: TRBV6-6; clone size: many; CDR3 protein: CASRDRGRGYGYTF; CDR3 DNA: TGTGCCAGCAGAGACAGGGGGCGAGGGTATGGCTACACCTTC
J gene: TRBJ2-1; D gene: TRBD1; V gene: TRBV11-1; clone size: many; CDR3 protein: CASSLQDRELSEQFF; CDR3 DNA: TGTGCCAGCAGCTTACAGGACAGGGAATTGAGTGAGCAGTTCTTC
J gene: TRBJ2-1; D gene: TRBD2; V gene: TRBV5-1; clone size: many; CDR3 protein: CASSRTSGREGEQFF; CDR3 DNA: TGCGCCAGCAGCCGGACTAGCGGGAGGGAAGGTGAGCAGTTCTTC
J gene: TRBJ2-1; D gene: TRBD2; V gene: TRBV5-1; clone size: many; CDR3 protein: CASSTGRLAGGRNEQFF; CDR3 DNA: TGCGCCAGCAGCACGGGCAGACTAGCGGGAGGGCGCAATGAGCAGTTCTTC
J gene: TRBJ1-4; D gene: NA; V gene: TRBV7-2; clone size: many; CDR3 protein: CASSLDSATNEKLFF; CDR3 DNA: TGTGCCAGCAGCTTAGATTCCGCAACTAATGAAAAACTGTTTTTT
J gene: TRBJ2-2; D gene: TRBD1; V gene: TRBV28; clone size: many; CDR3 protein: CASSSRQGVITGELFF; CDR3 DNA: TGTGCCAGCAGTTCTAGACAGGGAGTAATCACCGGGGAGCTGTTTTTT
J gene: TRBJ2-1; D gene: NA; V gene: TRBV19; clone size: few; CDR3 protein: CASSIAPGEEFF; CDR3 DNA: TGTGCCAGTAGTATTGCCCCGGGGGAAGAGTTCTTC
J gene: TRBJ2-6; D gene: TRBD1; V gene: TRBV28; clone size: NA; CDR3 protein: CASRAGGSGANVLTF; CDR3 DNA: TGTGCCAGCAGGGCAGGGGGCTCTGGGGCCAACGTCCTGACTTTC
J gene: TRBJ2-3; D gene: NA; V gene: TRBV7-9; clone size: NA; CDR3 protein: CASTNDGTPTSTDTQYF; CDR3 DNA: TGTGCCAGCACCAACGACGGGACGCCGACTAGCACAGATACGCAGTATTTT
J gene: TRBJ2-7; D gene: NA; V gene: TRBV7-9; clone size: many; CDR3 protein: CASSPKESYEQYF; CDR3 DNA: TGTGCCAGCAGCCCTAAAGAGTCCTACGAGCAGTACTTC
J gene: TRBJ2-7; D gene: NA; V gene: TRBV11-1; clone size: NA; CDR3 protein: CASSRPGTGTYEQYF; CDR3 DNA: TGTGCCAGCAGCCGCCCGGGGACGGGGACTTACGAGCAGTACTTC
J gene: TRBJ2-1; D gene: TRBD2; V gene: TRBV2; clone size: NA; CDR3 protein: CASTGLAGANEQFF; CDR3 DNA: TGTGCCAGCACGGGACTAGCGGGAGCCAATGAGCAGTTCTTC
J gene: TRBJ1-5; D gene: NA; V gene: TRBV16; clone size: NA; CDR3 protein: CASSQKGGRGNQPQHF; CDR3 DNA: TGTGCCAGCAGCCAAAAGGGGGGCCGCGGCAATCAGCCCCAGCATTTT
J gene: TRBJ2-7; D gene: NA; V gene: TRBV15; clone size: few; CDR3 protein: CATSGRTESTSYEQYF; CDR3 DNA: TGTGCCACCAGCGGGAGGACAGAGAGCACCTCCTACGAGCAGTACTTC
J gene: TRBJ2-5; D gene: NA; V gene: TRBV29-1; clone size: NA; CDR3 protein: CSVDRFQETQYF; CDR3 DNA: TGCAGCGTTGACAGGTTCCAAGAGACCCAGTACTTC
J gene: TRBJ1-1; D gene: NA; V gene: TRBV27; clone size: few; CDR3 protein: CASRRSGVWTEAFF; CDR3 DNA: TGTGCCAGCAGACGCTCAGGGGTGTGGACTGAAGCTTTCTTT
J gene: TRBJ2-1; D gene: NA; V gene: TRBV6-5; clone size: many; CDR3 protein: CASSYFNEQFF; CDR3 DNA: TGTGCCAGCAGTTATTTCAATGAGCAGTTCTTC
J gene: TRBJ2-5; D gene: NA; V gene: TRBV28; clone size: NA; CDR3 protein: CASSLPPGRETQYF; CDR3 DNA: TGTGCCAGCAGCCTACCCCCAGGGAGAGAGACCCAGTACTTC
J gene: TRBJ2-3; D gene: NA; V gene: TRBV12-3/TRBV12-4; clone size: NA; CDR3 protein: CASSLSASGTDTQYF; CDR3 DNA: TGTGCCAGCAGTTTGTCGGCTAGCGGCACAGATACGCAGTATTTT
J gene: TRBJ1-2; D gene: NA; V gene: TRBV29-1; clone size: many; CDR3 protein: CSHGEGNGYGYTF; CDR3 DNA: TGCAGCCACGGGGAGGGGAATGGCTATGGCTACACCTTC
J gene: TRBJ2-7; D gene: NA; V gene: TRBV20-1; clone size: many; CDR3 protein: CSASPHGRSGEQYF; CDR3 DNA: TGCAGTGCTAGTCCCCACGGGAGATCTGGCGAGCAGTACTTC
J gene: TRBJ2-7; D gene: NA; V gene: TRBV29-1; clone size: many; CDR3 protein: CSARGSIRGPYEQYF; CDR3 DNA: TGCAGCGCGCGGGGGTCCATCAGGGGACCCTACGAGCAGTACTTC
J gene: TRBJ2-4; D gene: NA; V gene: TRBV27; clone size: many; CDR3 protein: CASTEDSPIQYF; CDR3 DNA: TGTGCCAGCACCGAGGACAGTCCAATTCAGTACTTC
J gene: TRBJ2-1; D gene: TRBD2; V gene: TRBV3-1; clone size: many; CDR3 protein: CATGAGGIYNEQFF; CDR3 DNA: TGTGCCACCGGCGCGGGAGGAATCTACAATGAGCAGTTCTTC
J gene: TRBJ2-5; D gene: NA; V gene: TRBV29-1; clone size: NA; CDR3 protein: CSVGEGGKTQYF; CDR3 DNA: TGCAGCGTTGGGGAAGGGGGAAAGACCCAGTACTTC
J gene: TRBJ2-3; D gene: TRBD2; V gene: TRBV10-3; clone size: many; CDR3 protein: CAIAGTSGDTQYF; CDR3 DNA: TGTGCCATCGCGGGGACTAGCGGAGATACGCAGTATTTT
J gene: TRBJ1-2; D gene: TRBD1; V gene: TRBV29-1; clone size: NA; CDR3 protein: CSVETGPNYGYTF; CDR3 DNA: TGCAGCGTTGAGACAGGGCCTAACTATGGCTACACCTTC
J gene: TRBJ1-5; D gene: TRBD1; V gene: TRBV4-1; clone size: many; CDR3 protein: CASSRGQGRQPQHF; CDR3 DNA: TGCGCCAGCAGCCGCGGACAGGGACGTCAGCCCCAGCATTTT
J gene: TRBJ1-2; D gene: TRBD1; V gene: TRBV10-1; clone size: few; CDR3 protein: CASSGDRAGGYTF; CDR3 DNA: TGCGCCAGCAGTGGGGACAGAGCCGGAGGCTACACCTTC
J gene: TRBJ1-1; D gene: TRBD1; V gene: TRBV11-2; clone size: many; CDR3 protein: CASSPEWDRTNTEAFF; CDR3 DNA: TGTGCCAGCAGCCCTGAGTGGGACAGGACGAACACTGAAGCTTTCTTT
J gene: TRBJ1-5; D gene: NA; V gene: TRBV30; clone size: many; CDR3 protein: CAWSGGDQPQHF; CDR3 DNA: TGTGCCTGGAGTGGGGGCGATCAGCCCCAGCATTTT
J gene: TRBJ1-1; D gene: NA; V gene: TRBV7-2; clone size: few; CDR3 protein: CASSLNALTDEAFF; CDR3 DNA: TGTGCCAGCAGCTTAAACGCACTGACAGATGAAGCTTTCTTT
J gene: TRBJ2-7; D gene: TRBD2; V gene: TRBV3-1; clone size: many; CDR3 protein: CASTTGTRIHEQYF; CDR3 DNA: TGTGCCAGCACCACCGGGACTAGAATTCACGAGCAGTACTTC
J gene: TRBJ1-6; D gene: NA; V gene: TRBV27; clone size: NA; CDR3 protein: CASSFSGQGNSPLHF; CDR3 DNA: TGTGCCAGCAGTTTCTCTGGGCAGGGGAATTCACCCCTCCACTTT
J gene: TRBJ1-4; D gene: NA; V gene: TRBV9; clone size: few; CDR3 protein: CASSVAGGNEKLFF; CDR3 DNA: TGTGCCAGCAGCGTAGCGGGGGGAAATGAAAAACTGTTTTTT
J gene: TRBJ2-5; D gene: TRBD1; V gene: TRBV27; clone size: many; CDR3 protein: CASSLSGRGPQETQYF; CDR3 DNA: TGTGCCAGCAGTTTATCGGGCAGGGGGCCCCAAGAGACCCAGTACTTC
J gene: TRBJ2-5; D gene: TRBD2; V gene: TRBV5-4; clone size: many; CDR3 protein: CARRGGRMETQYF; CDR3 DNA: TGTGCCAGGCGGGGGGGGCGCATGGAGACCCAGTACTTC
J gene: TRBJ2-2; D gene: NA; V gene: TRBV29-1; clone size: NA; CDR3 protein: CSVEGSTGELFF; CDR3 DNA: TGCAGCGTTGAAGGGAGCACCGGGGAGCTGTTTTTT
J gene: TRBJ1-2; D gene: TRBD1; V gene: TRBV5-4; clone size: many; CDR3 protein: CASSDQGGQPYGYTF; CDR3 DNA: TGTGCCAGCAGCGACCAGGGGGGCCAGCCCTATGGCTACACCTTC
J gene: TRBJ1-6; D gene: NA; V gene: TRBV30; clone size: few; CDR3 protein: CAWSSDYNSPLHF; CDR3 DNA: TGTGCCTGGAGTAGCGATTATAATTCACCCCTCCACTTT
J gene: TRBJ2-7; D gene: NA; V gene: TRBV5-1; clone size: many; CDR3 protein: CASSFGGTYEQYF; CDR3 DNA: TGCGCCAGCAGCTTTGGGGGCACCTACGAGCAGTACTTC
J gene: TRBJ1-6; D gene: NA; V gene: TRBV29-1; clone size: many; CDR3 protein: CSVGLPGDSPLHF; CDR3 DNA: TGCAGCGTCGGCCTACCGGGGGATTCACCCCTCCACTTT
J gene: TRBJ1-2; D gene: NA; V gene: TRBV3-1; clone size: few; CDR3 protein: CASSQIADGYTF; CDR3 DNA: TGTGCCAGCAGCCAAATCGCAGATGGCTACACCTTC
J gene: TRBJ1-2; D gene: NA; V gene: TRBV11-2; clone size: many; CDR3 protein: CASSPLQGVGGYTF; CDR3 DNA: TGTGCCAGCAGCCCACTTCAGGGAGTGGGCGGCTACACCTTC
J gene: TRBJ2-7; D gene: TRBD1; V gene: TRBV29-1; clone size: many; CDR3 protein: CSVVLRDRRSYEQYF; CDR3 DNA: TGCAGCGTTGTACTCCGGGACAGAAGATCCTACGAGCAGTACTTC